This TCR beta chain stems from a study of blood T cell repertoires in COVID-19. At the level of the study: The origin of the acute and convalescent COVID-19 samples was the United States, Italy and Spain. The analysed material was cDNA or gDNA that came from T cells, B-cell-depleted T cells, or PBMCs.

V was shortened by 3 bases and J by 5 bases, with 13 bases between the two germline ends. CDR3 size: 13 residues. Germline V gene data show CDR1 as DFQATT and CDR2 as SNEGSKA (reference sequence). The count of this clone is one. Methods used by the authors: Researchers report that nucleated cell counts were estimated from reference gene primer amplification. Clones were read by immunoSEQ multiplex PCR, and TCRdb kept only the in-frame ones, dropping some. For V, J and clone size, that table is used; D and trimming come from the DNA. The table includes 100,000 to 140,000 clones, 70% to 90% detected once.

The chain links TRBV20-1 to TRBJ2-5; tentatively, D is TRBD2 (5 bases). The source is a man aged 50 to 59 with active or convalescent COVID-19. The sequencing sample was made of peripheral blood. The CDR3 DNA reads TGCAGTGCTAGTCCGGGGTTAGGGGAGACCCAGTACTTC. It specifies CSASPGLGETQYF.